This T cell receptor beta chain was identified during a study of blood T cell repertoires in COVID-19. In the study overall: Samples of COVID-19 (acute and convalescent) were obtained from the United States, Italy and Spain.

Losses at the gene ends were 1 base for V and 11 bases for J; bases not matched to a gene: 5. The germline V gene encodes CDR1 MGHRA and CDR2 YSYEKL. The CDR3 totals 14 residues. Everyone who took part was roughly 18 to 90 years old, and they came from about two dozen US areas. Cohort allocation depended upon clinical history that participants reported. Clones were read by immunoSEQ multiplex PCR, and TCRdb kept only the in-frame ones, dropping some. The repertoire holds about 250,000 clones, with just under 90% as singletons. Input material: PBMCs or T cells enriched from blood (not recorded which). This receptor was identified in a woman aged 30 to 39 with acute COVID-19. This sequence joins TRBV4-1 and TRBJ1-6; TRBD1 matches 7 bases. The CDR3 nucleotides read TGCGCCAGCAGCCAAGGGGTGACAGGGACACCCCTCCACTTT. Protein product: CASSQGVTGTPLHF.